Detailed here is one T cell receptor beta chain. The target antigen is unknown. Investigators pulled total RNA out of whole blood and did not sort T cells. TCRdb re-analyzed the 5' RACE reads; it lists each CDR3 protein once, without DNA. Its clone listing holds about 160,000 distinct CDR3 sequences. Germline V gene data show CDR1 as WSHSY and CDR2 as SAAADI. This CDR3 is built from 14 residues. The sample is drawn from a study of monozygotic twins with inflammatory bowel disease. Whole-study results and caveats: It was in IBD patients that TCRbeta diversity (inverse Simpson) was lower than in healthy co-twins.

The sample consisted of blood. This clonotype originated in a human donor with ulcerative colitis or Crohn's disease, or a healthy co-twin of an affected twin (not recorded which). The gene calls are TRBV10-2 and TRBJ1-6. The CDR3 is CASSAPTEASLLHF.